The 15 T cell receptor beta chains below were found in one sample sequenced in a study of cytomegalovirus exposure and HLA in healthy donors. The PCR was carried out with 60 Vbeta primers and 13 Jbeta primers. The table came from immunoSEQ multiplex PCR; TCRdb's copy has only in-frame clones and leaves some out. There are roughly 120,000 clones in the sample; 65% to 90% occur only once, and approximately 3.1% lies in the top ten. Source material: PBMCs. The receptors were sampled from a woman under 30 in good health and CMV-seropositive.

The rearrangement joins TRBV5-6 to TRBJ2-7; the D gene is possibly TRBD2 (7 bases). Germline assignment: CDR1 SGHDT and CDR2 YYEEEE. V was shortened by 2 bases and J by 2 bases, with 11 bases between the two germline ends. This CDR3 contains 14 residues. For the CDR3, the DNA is TGTGCCAGCAGCTTAGGGGGGGATCCCTACGAGCAGTACTTC. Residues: CASSLGGDPYEQYF.

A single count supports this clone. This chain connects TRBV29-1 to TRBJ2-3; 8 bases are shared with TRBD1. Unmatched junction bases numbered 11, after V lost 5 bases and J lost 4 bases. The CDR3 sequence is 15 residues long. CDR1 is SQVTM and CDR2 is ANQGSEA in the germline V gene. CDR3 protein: CSVSSALDRADTQYF. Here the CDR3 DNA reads TGCAGCGTTTCAAGTGCCCTGGACAGGGCAGATACGCAGTATTTT.

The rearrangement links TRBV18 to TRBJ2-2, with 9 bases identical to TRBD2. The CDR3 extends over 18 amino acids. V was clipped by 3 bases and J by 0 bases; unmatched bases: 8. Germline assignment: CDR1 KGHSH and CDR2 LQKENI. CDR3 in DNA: TGTGCCAGCTCACCGTTGACTAGCGGAAGATCGAACACCGGGGAGCTGTTTTTT. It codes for CASSPLTSGRSNTGELFF.

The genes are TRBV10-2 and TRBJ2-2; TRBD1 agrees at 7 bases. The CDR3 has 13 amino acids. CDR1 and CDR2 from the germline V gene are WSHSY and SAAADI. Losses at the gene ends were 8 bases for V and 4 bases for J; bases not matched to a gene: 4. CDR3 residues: CASRDRSTGELFF. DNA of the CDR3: TGCGCCAGCCGGGACAGAAGCACCGGGGAGCTGTTTTTT.

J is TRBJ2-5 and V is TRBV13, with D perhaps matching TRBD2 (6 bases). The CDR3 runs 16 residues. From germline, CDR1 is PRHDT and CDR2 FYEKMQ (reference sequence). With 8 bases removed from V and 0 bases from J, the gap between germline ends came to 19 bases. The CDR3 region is CASAGLARTNQETQYF. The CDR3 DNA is TGTGCCAGCGCGGGGCTAGCTCGAACGAACCAAGAGACCCAGTACTTC. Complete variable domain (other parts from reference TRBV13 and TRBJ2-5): AAGVIQSPRHLIKEKRETATLKCYPIPRHDTVYWYQQGPGQDPQFLISFYEKMQSDKGSIPDRFSAQQFSDYHSELNMSSLELGDSALYFCASAGLARTNQETQYFGPGTRLLVL.

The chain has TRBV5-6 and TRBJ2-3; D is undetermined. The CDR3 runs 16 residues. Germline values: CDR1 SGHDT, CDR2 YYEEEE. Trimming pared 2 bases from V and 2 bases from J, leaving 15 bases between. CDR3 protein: CASSLIAEEPTDTQYF. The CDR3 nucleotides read TGTGCCAGCAGCTTAATAGCCGAGGAGCCCACAGATACGCAGTATTTT.

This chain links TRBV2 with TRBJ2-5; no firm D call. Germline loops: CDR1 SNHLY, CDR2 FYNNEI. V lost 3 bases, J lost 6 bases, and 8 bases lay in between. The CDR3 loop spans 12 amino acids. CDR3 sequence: CASSDEVKTQYF. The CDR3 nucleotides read TGTGCCAGCAGTGATGAGGTTAAGACCCAGTACTTC.

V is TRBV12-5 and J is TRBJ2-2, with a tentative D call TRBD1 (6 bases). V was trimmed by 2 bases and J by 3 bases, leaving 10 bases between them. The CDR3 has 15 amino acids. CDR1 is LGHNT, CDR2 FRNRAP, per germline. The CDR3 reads CASGLTGQYTGELFF. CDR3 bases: TGTGCTAGTGGTTTGACCGGACAGTACACCGGGGAGCTGTTTTTT.

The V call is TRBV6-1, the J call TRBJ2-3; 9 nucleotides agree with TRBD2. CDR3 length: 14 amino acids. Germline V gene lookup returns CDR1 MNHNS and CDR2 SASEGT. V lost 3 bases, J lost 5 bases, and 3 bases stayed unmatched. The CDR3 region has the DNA TGTGCCAGCAGTGAGGGACTAGCATTAGATACGCAGTATTTT. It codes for CASSEGLALDTQYF.

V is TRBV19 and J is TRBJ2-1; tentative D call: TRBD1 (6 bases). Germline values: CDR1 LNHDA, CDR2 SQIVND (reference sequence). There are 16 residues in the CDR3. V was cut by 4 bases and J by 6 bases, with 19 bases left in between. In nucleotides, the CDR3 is TGTGCCAGTAGTACATACGTGGGGGCCCGCCTCAATGAGCAGTTCTTC. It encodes CASSTYVGARLNEQFF.

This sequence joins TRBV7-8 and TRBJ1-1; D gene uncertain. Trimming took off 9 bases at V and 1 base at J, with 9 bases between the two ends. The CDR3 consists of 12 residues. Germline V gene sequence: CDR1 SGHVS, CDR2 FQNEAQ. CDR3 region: CASRQGNTEAFF. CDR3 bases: TGTGCCAGTAGACAAGGGAACACTGAAGCTTTCTTT.

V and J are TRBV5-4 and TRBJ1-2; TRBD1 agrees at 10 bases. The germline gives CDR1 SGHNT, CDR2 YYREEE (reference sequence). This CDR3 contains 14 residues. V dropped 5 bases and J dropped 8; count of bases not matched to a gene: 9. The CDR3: CASRNRQGAVGYTF. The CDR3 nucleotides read TGTGCCAGCAGAAACCGACAGGGGGCGGTAGGCTACACCTTC.

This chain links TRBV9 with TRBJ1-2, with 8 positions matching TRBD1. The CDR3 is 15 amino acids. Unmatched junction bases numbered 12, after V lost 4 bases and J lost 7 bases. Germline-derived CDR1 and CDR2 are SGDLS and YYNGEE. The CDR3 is CASSSGPWTGPGYTF. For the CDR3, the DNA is TGTGCCAGCAGCTCGGGTCCCTGGACAGGGCCTGGCTACACCTTC. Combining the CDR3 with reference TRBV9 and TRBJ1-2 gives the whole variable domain DSGVTQTPKHLITATGQRVTLRCSPRSGDLSVYWYQQSLDQGLQFLIQYYNGEERAKGNILERFSAQQFPDLHSELNLSSLELGDSALYFCASSSGPWTGPGYTFGSGTRLTVV.

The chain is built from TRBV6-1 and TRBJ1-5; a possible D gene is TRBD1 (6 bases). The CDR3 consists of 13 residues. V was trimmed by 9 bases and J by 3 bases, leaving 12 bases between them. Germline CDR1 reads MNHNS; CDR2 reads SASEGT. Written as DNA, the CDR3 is TGTGCCAGTACGACAGGCCCCAATCAGCCCCAGCATTTT. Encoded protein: CASTTGPNQPQHF.

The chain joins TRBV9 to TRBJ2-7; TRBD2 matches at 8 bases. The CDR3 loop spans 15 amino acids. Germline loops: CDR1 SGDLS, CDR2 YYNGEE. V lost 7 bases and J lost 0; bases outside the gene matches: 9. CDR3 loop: CASGGGAGGSYEQYF. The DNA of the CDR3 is TGTGCCAGCGGGGGAGGGGCGGGGGGCTCCTACGAGCAGTACTTC.